The clone carrying this T cell receptor (delta chain) was counted at least ten times. Antigen unknown. A much larger clone lies a single base off, so this may be a read error. At the DNA level, this CDR3 is encoded by other sequences in the same sample as well. CDR1 is TSWWSYY and CDR2 is QGS in the germline V gene. V lost 2 bases, J lost 2 bases, and 29 bases stayed unmatched. This CDR3 spans 24 amino acids. Gammadelta T cells were flow-sorted from PBMC into Vgamma9/Vdelta2+ and Vdelta2-negative populations for bulk analysis. This entry comes from a study of γδ T cells in repeated Plasmodium falciparum infection. As for the study in general: The natural-infection arm compared Malian children under seasonal malaria with matched Australian children.

Study results and caveats: Compared with Australian children, Malian Vdelta2-negative repertoires seemed more clonal, less diverse, less shared. Repeated controlled infections reportedly drove waves of new clonotype selection in Vdelta2-negative, mostly Vdelta1+, gammadelta repertoires.

TCRdb re-called the multiplex PCR reads via CATT. The table has tens of thousands of delta-chain clones, over 1.5% seen once; the top ten hold 15%. This chain joins TRDV1 and TRDJ1; TRDD3 matches 10 bases. The sample was gamma-delta T cells from blood. This TCR came from a pool of human donors (malaria-infected and uninfected, not separated). CDR3 bases: TGTGCTCTTGGGGAAAGAGTATGGCCTACCGGGGGATACGCCAGGGAAGGAAGGACCGATAAACTCATCTTT. Residues: CALGERVWPTGGYAREGRTDKLIF.